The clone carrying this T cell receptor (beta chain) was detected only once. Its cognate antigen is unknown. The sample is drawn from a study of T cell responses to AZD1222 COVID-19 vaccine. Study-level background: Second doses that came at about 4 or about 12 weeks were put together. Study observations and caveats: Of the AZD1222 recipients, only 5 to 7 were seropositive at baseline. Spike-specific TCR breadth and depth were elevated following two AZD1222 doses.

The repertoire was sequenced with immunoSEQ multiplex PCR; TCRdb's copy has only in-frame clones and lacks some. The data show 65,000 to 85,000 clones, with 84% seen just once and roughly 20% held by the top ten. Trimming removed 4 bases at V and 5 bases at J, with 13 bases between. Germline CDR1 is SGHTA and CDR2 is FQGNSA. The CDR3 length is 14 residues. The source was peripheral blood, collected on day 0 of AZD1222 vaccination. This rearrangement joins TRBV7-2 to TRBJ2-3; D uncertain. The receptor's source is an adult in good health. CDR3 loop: CASSSPPLRDTQYF. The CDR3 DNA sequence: TGTGCCAGCAGCTCCCCCCCGCTCCGAGATACGCAGTATTTT. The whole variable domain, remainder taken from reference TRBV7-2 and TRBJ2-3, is GAGVSQSPSNKVTEKGKDVELRCDPISGHTALYWYRQSLGQGLEFLIYFQGNSAPDKSGLPSDRFSAERTGGSVSTLTIQRTQQEDSAVYLCASSSPPLRDTQYFGPGTRLTVL.